This is a list of T cell receptor beta chains from one sample in a study of T cell responses to AZD1222 COVID-19 vaccine. Generated by immunoSEQ multiplex PCR, the TCRdb table keeps only in-frame clones and is missing some. The table lists approximately 90,000 clones, approximately 87% of them singletons. Sequenced here: peripheral blood, sampled on day 0 of AZD1222 vaccination. All receptors come from an adult in good health. Each CDR3 is given with its conserved first and last residue. The order of the fields is J gene, D gene, clone size, V gene, CDR3 protein, CDR3 DNA. D genes are given only for firm matches. Clone sizes are given selectively: once, few, many, or a class where the clone is expanded.

J gene: TRBJ1-1; D gene: .; clone size: few; V gene: TRBV6-2/TRBV6-3; CDR3 protein: CASSYLGEGTEAFF; CDR3 DNA: TGTGCCAGCAGTTACCTTGGGGAGGGCACTGAAGCTTTCTTT
J gene: TRBJ1-3; D gene: .; clone size: once; V gene: TRBV7-2; CDR3 protein: CASSFLQVDGNTIYF; CDR3 DNA: TGTGCCAGCAGCTTTCTACAGGTGGATGGAAACACCATATATTTT
J gene: TRBJ1-1; D gene: .; clone size: .; V gene: TRBV19; CDR3 protein: CASSLSGTAFF; CDR3 DNA: TGTGCCAGTAGCCTTTCCGGGACAGCTTTCTTT
J gene: TRBJ2-5; D gene: TRBD2; clone size: .; V gene: TRBV19; CDR3 protein: CASSSRTSGSTETQYF; CDR3 DNA: TGTGCCAGTAGTTCCCGGACTAGCGGGAGCACGGAGACCCAGTACTTC
J gene: TRBJ2-2; D gene: .; clone size: .; V gene: TRBV19; CDR3 protein: CASTRSGSTGELFF; CDR3 DNA: TGTGCCAGTACCCGATCGGGGAGCACCGGGGAGCTGTTTTTT
J gene: TRBJ1-5; D gene: TRBD1; clone size: .; V gene: TRBV6-2/TRBV6-3; CDR3 protein: CASSYPTGPPQHF; CDR3 DNA: TGTGCCAGCAGTTATCCGACAGGGCCGCCCCAGCATTTT
J gene: TRBJ1-4; D gene: .; clone size: .; V gene: TRBV3-1/TRBV3-2; CDR3 protein: CASSQGGLSEKLFF; CDR3 DNA: TGTGCCAGCAGCCAAGGGGGTCTAAGTGAAAAACTGTTTTTT
J gene: TRBJ1-6; D gene: TRBD1; clone size: few; V gene: TRBV5-5; CDR3 protein: CASSPDRNSPLHF; CDR3 DNA: TGTGCCAGCAGCCCGGACAGGAATTCACCCCTCCACTTT
J gene: TRBJ1-5; D gene: .; clone size: .; V gene: TRBV19; CDR3 protein: CASSILNWGNQPQHF; CDR3 DNA: TGTGCCAGTAGTATTCTCAATTGGGGCAATCAGCCCCAGCATTTT
J gene: TRBJ2-7; D gene: .; clone size: .; V gene: TRBV11-2; CDR3 protein: CASSAHLAYEQYF; CDR3 DNA: TGTGCCAGCAGCGCGCACCTAGCCTACGAGCAGTACTTC
J gene: TRBJ2-5; D gene: .; clone size: .; V gene: TRBV5-4; CDR3 protein: CASSIDSVTQYF; CDR3 DNA: TGTGCCAGTTCCATTGACTCGGTGACCCAGTACTTC
J gene: TRBJ2-3; D gene: TRBD1; clone size: .; V gene: TRBV19; CDR3 protein: CASRTGGVDTQYF; CDR3 DNA: TGTGCCAGCAGAACAGGGGGAGTAGATACGCAGTATTTT
J gene: TRBJ1-5; D gene: .; clone size: .; V gene: TRBV6-2/TRBV6-3; CDR3 protein: CASSSHQGRNQPQHF; CDR3 DNA: TGTGCCAGCAGTTCCCACCAGGGACGGAATCAGCCCCAGCATTTT
J gene: TRBJ1-1; D gene: .; clone size: .; V gene: TRBV20-1; CDR3 protein: CSALGNTEAFF; CDR3 DNA: TGCAGTGCTTTGGGGAACACTGAAGCTTTCTTT
J gene: TRBJ1-2; D gene: .; clone size: .; V gene: TRBV10-3; CDR3 protein: CAISGADHYGYTF; CDR3 DNA: TGTGCCATCAGTGGAGCCGACCACTATGGCTACACCTTC
J gene: TRBJ1-4; D gene: .; clone size: once; V gene: TRBV19; CDR3 protein: CATRSGTDEKLFF; CDR3 DNA: TGTGCCACCAGGTCGGGGACGGACGAAAAACTGTTTTTT
J gene: TRBJ2-2; D gene: .; clone size: .; V gene: TRBV5-1; CDR3 protein: CASKPATNTGELFF; CDR3 DNA: TGCGCCAGCAAGCCAGCGACGAACACCGGGGAGCTGTTTTTT
J gene: TRBJ2-6; D gene: TRBD1; clone size: .; V gene: TRBV4-3; CDR3 protein: CASSVTGVGANVLTF; CDR3 DNA: TGCGCCAGCAGCGTTACAGGGGTAGGGGCCAACGTCCTGACTTTC
J gene: TRBJ2-7; D gene: TRBD2; clone size: once; V gene: TRBV5-4; CDR3 protein: CASSQNGLAGYEQYF; CDR3 DNA: TGTGCCAGCAGCCAAAACGGACTAGCGGGCTACGAGCAGTACTTC
J gene: TRBJ2-7; D gene: .; clone size: once; V gene: TRBV19; CDR3 protein: CASSREDSSYEQYF; CDR3 DNA: TGTGCCAGTAGTAGGGAGGACAGCTCCTACGAGCAGTACTTC
J gene: TRBJ2-1; D gene: TRBD2; clone size: .; V gene: TRBV6-4; CDR3 protein: CASSPGTSGVGPYNEQFF; CDR3 DNA: TGTGCCAGCAGTCCCGGGACTAGCGGCGTGGGCCCCTACAATGAGCAGTTCTTC
J gene: TRBJ2-6; D gene: .; clone size: .; V gene: TRBV7-9; CDR3 protein: CASSPRATSGANVLTF; CDR3 DNA: TGTGCCAGCAGCCCCCGGGCAACCTCTGGGGCCAACGTCCTGACTTTC
J gene: TRBJ2-6; D gene: .; clone size: .; V gene: TRBV29-1; CDR3 protein: CSVDTAGANVLTF; CDR3 DNA: TGCAGCGTTGACACAGCTGGGGCCAACGTCCTGACTTTC
J gene: TRBJ2-7; D gene: .; clone size: .; V gene: TRBV7-2; CDR3 protein: CASSLAPTYEQYF; CDR3 DNA: TGTGCCAGCAGCTTAGCACCAACCTACGAGCAGTACTTC
J gene: TRBJ2-1; D gene: TRBD2; clone size: few; V gene: TRBV7-2; CDR3 protein: CASTSRGGNEQFF; CDR3 DNA: TGTGCCAGCACCTCTCGGGGGGGCAATGAGCAGTTCTTC
J gene: TRBJ2-7; D gene: TRBD1; clone size: .; V gene: TRBV6-5; CDR3 protein: CASSRPGTGSAEQYF; CDR3 DNA: TGTGCCAGCAGTCGTCCCGGGACAGGGTCTGCCGAGCAGTACTTC
J gene: TRBJ2-3; D gene: .; clone size: .; V gene: TRBV24-1; CDR3 protein: CATSDNYRDTQYF; CDR3 DNA: TGTGCCACCAGTGACAACTACAGGGATACGCAGTATTTT
J gene: TRBJ1-1; D gene: .; clone size: .; V gene: TRBV27; CDR3 protein: CASSRSGTMNTEAFF; CDR3 DNA: TGTGCCAGCAGCCGCTCAGGGACGATGAACACTGAAGCTTTCTTT
J gene: TRBJ1-3; D gene: .; clone size: once; V gene: TRBV7-2; CDR3 protein: CASSLEGASSGNTIYF; CDR3 DNA: TGTGCCAGCAGCTTAGAAGGGGCATCGTCTGGAAACACCATATATTTT
J gene: TRBJ1-1; D gene: .; clone size: .; V gene: TRBV10-3; CDR3 protein: CAISEGQTNTEAFF; CDR3 DNA: TGTGCCATCAGTGAGGGACAGACAAACACTGAAGCTTTCTTT
J gene: TRBJ1-1; D gene: .; clone size: .; V gene: TRBV7-9; CDR3 protein: CASSLDLGTLNTEAFF; CDR3 DNA: TGTGCCAGCAGCTTAGACCTGGGGACATTGAACACTGAAGCTTTCTTT
J gene: TRBJ1-1; D gene: .; clone size: .; V gene: TRBV27; CDR3 protein: CASRLGVNTEAFF; CDR3 DNA: TGTGCCAGCAGATTGGGGGTGAACACTGAAGCTTTCTTT
J gene: TRBJ2-7; D gene: TRBD1; clone size: once; V gene: TRBV7-7; CDR3 protein: CASSLGHQGAGEQYF; CDR3 DNA: TGTGCTAGCAGCTTAGGGCATCAGGGGGCGGGTGAGCAGTACTTC
J gene: TRBJ2-1; D gene: .; clone size: .; V gene: TRBV4-3; CDR3 protein: CASSQDRALNYEQFF; CDR3 DNA: TGCGCCAGCAGCCAAGACAGGGCACTCAATTATGAGCAGTTCTTC
J gene: TRBJ1-4; D gene: TRBD1; clone size: .; V gene: TRBV28; CDR3 protein: CASARQGTTNEKLFF; CDR3 DNA: TGTGCCAGCGCCAGACAGGGCACAACTAATGAAAAACTGTTTTTT
J gene: TRBJ1-2; D gene: .; clone size: .; V gene: TRBV11-2; CDR3 protein: CASSTGPAEGYTF; CDR3 DNA: TGTGCCAGCAGCACCGGGCCAGCGGAGGGCTACACCTTC
J gene: TRBJ1-1; D gene: .; clone size: .; V gene: TRBV11-1; CDR3 protein: CASSRQERYTEAFF; CDR3 DNA: TGTGCCAGCAGCCGGCAAGAGCGATACACTGAAGCTTTCTTT
J gene: TRBJ1-2; D gene: TRBD1; clone size: .; V gene: TRBV24-1; CDR3 protein: CATSDATGGRDYGYTF; CDR3 DNA: TGTGCCACCAGTGATGCGACAGGGGGCCGGGACTATGGCTACACCTTC
J gene: TRBJ2-3; D gene: TRBD2; clone size: .; V gene: TRBV7-6; CDR3 protein: CASSRAGGTADTQYF; CDR3 DNA: TGTGCCAGCAGCCGAGCGGGGGGGACCGCAGATACGCAGTATTTT
J gene: TRBJ2-1; D gene: .; clone size: .; V gene: TRBV18; CDR3 protein: CASSLQGFDVEQFF; CDR3 DNA: TGTGCCAGCTCACTACAGGGCTTTGACGTTGAGCAGTTCTTC
J gene: TRBJ1-4; D gene: .; clone size: .; V gene: TRBV2; CDR3 protein: CASTGGTSNEKLFF; CDR3 DNA: TGTGCCAGTACCGGGGGGACCTCTAATGAAAAACTGTTTTTT
J gene: TRBJ1-1; D gene: .; clone size: .; V gene: TRBV4-3; CDR3 protein: CASSSGIWNTEAFF; CDR3 DNA: TGCGCCAGCAGTTCCGGCATCTGGAACACTGAAGCTTTCTTT
J gene: TRBJ2-3; D gene: .; clone size: .; V gene: TRBV27; CDR3 protein: CASSSDLIDTQYF; CDR3 DNA: TGTGCCAGCAGTTCCGACCTTATAGATACGCAGTATTTT
J gene: TRBJ2-7; D gene: .; clone size: .; V gene: TRBV30; CDR3 protein: CAWSVNVGEQYF; CDR3 DNA: TGTGCCTGGAGTGTAAACGTGGGCGAGCAGTACTTC
J gene: TRBJ1-6; D gene: .; clone size: .; V gene: TRBV2; CDR3 protein: CASSRRGAQGSPLHF; CDR3 DNA: TGTGCCAGCAGTCGTCGAGGGGCGCAAGGTTCACCCCTCCACTTT